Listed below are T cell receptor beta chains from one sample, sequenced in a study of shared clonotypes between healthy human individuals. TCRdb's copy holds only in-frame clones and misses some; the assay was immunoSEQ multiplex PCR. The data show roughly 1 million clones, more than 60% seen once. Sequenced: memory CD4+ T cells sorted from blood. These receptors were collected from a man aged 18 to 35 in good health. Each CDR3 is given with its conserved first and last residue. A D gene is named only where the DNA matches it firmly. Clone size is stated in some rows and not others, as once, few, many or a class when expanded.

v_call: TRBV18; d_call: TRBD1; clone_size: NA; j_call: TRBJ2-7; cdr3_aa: CASSRTGFYEQYF; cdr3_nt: TGTGCCAGCTCACGGACAGGGTTCTACGAGCAGTACTTC
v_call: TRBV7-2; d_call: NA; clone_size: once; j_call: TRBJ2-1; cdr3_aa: CASSPSGLGNNEQFF; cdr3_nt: TGTGCCAGCAGCCCCAGCGGGCTAGGGAACAATGAGCAGTTCTTC
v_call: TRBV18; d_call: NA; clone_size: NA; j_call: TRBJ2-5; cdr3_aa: CASSPRPSQETQYF; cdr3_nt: TGTGCCAGCTCACCGCGGCCTTCTCAAGAGACCCAGTACTTC
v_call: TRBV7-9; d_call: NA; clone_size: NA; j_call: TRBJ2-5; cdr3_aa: CASSYNSGGETQYF; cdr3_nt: TGTGCCAGCAGTTACAACTCCGGGGGAGAGACCCAGTACTTC
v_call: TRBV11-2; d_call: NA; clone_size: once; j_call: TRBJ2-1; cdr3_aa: CASSPAGFFSSYNEQFF; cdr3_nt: TGTGCCAGCAGCCCTGCAGGGTTCTTCAGCTCCTACAATGAGCAGTTCTTC
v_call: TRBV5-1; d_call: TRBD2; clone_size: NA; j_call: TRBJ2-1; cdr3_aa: CASSLSSGSSYNEQFF; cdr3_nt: TGCGCCAGCAGCTTGTCTAGCGGGAGCTCCTACAATGAGCAGTTCTTC
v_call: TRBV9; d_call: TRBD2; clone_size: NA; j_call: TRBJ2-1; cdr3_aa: CASSLRAGGTYNEQFF; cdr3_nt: TGTGCCAGCAGCTTGCGAGCGGGGGGGACATACAATGAGCAGTTCTTC
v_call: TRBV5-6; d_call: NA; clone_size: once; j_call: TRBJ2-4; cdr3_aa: CASSVLGVAKNIQYF; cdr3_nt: TGTGCCAGCAGCGTGCTGGGGGTAGCCAAAAACATTCAGTACTTC
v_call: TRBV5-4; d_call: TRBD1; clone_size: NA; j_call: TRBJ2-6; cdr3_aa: CASSARDRGARGANVLTF; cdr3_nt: TGTGCCAGCAGCGCCCGGGACAGGGGAGCGCGTGGGGCCAACGTCCTGACTTTC
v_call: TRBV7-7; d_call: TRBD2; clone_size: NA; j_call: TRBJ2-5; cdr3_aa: CASSLNPGGQETQYF; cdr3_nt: TGTGCTAGCAGCTTAAATCCCGGGGGGCAAGAGACCCAGTACTTC
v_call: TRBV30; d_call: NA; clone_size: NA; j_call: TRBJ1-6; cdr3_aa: CAWSAGGGNSPLHF; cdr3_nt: TGTGCCTGGAGCGCCGGCGGGGGCAATTCACCCCTCCACTTT
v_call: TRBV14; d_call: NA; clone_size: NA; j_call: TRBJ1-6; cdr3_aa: CASRPLGRDDSPLHF; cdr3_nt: TGTGCCAGCAGGCCCCTGGGGCGGGACGATTCACCCCTCCACTTT
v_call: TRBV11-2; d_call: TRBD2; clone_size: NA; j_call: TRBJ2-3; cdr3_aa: CASSPRGWGTDTQYF; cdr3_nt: TGTGCCAGCAGCCCGCGGGGGTGGGGCACAGATACGCAGTATTTT
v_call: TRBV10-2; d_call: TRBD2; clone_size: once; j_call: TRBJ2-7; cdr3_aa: CASSAWGGYEQYF; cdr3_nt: TGCGCCAGCAGTGCATGGGGGGGCTACGAGCAGTACTTC
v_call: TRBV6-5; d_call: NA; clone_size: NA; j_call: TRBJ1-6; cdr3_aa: CASSYSGGVGNSPLHF; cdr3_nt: TGTGCCAGCAGTTACTCTGGGGGGGTAGGAAATTCACCCCTCCACTTT
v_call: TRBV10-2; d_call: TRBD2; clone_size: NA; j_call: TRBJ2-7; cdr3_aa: CASRTGLASYEQYF; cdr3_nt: TGCGCCAGCAGGACCGGACTAGCGAGCTACGAGCAGTACTTC
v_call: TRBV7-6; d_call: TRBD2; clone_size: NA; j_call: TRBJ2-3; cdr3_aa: CASSSGLAGGLSSTDTQYF; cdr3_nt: TGTGCCAGCAGCTCGGGACTAGCGGGAGGCCTGTCTAGCACAGATACGCAGTATTTT
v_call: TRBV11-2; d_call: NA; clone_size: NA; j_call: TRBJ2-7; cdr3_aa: CASSFQSLGGTHEQYF; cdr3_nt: TGTGCCAGCAGCTTCCAGAGTCTCGGCGGTACCCACGAGCAGTACTTC
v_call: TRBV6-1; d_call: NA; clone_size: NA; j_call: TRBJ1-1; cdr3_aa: CASSVPQGYTEAFF; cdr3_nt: TGTGCCAGCAGTGTCCCACAGGGTTATACTGAAGCTTTCTTT
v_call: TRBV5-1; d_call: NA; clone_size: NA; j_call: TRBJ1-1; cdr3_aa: CASSLDPGVGIGTEAFF; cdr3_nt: TGCGCCAGCAGCTTGGATCCAGGGGTGGGTATTGGCACTGAAGCTTTCTTT
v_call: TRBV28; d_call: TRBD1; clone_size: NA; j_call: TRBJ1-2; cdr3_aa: CASLWGQAGGGYTF; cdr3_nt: TGTGCCAGCCTTTGGGGACAGGCGGGGGGAGGCTACACCTTC
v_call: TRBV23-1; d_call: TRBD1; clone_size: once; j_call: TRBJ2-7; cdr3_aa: CASSQSGPGDRGYEQYF; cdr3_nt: TGCGCCAGCAGTCAATCGGGTCCTGGGGACAGGGGGTACGAGCAGTACTTC
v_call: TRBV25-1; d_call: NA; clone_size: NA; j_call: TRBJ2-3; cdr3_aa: CASSDPQGPDTQYF; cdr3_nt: TGTGCCAGCAGTGACCCCCAGGGCCCGGATACGCAGTATTTT
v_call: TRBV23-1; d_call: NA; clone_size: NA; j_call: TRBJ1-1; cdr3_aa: CASSQEARATEAFF; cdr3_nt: TGCGCCAGCAGTCAGGAGGCACGGGCTACTGAAGCTTTCTTT
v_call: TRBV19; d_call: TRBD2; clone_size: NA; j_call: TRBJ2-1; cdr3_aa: CASSVSGDRYEQFF; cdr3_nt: TGTGCCAGTAGTGTTAGCGGGGATCGGTATGAGCAGTTCTTC
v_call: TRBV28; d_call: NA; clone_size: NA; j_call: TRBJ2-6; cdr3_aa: CASSQTGPSGANVLTF; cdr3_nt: TGTGCCAGCAGTCAAACAGGGCCTTCTGGGGCCAACGTCCTGACTTTC
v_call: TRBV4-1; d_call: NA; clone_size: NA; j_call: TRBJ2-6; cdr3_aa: CASSQARAGANVLTF; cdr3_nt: TGCGCCAGCAGCCAAGCCAGGGCTGGGGCCAACGTCCTGACTTTC
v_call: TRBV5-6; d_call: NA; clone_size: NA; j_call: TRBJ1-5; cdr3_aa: CASSQQGGNQPQHF; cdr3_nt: TGTGCCAGCAGTCAGCAGGGAGGAAATCAGCCCCAGCATTTT
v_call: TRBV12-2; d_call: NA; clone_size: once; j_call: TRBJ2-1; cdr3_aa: CASRRGRGYNEQFF; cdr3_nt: TGTGCAAGTCGCAGGGGGAGGGGTTACAATGAGCAGTTCTTC
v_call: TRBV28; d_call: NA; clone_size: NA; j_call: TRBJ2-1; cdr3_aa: CASSLRARGCFF; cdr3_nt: TGTGCCAGCAGTCTTAGGGCTCGGGGGTGTTTCTTC
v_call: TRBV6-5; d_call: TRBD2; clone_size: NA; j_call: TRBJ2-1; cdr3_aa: CASSSSGGSYNEQFF; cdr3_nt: TGTGCCAGCAGCTCTAGCGGGGGTTCCTACAATGAGCAGTTCTTC